These 29 T cell receptor beta chains came from one sample sequenced in a study of T cell responses to AZD1222 COVID-19 vaccine. Produced via immunoSEQ multiplex PCR; TCRdb's table is partial and in-frame only. The sample comprises 84,000 or so clones, around 90% of which are singletons, and about 4.8% rests with the top ten. Material: peripheral blood, obtained on day 0 of MenACWY control vaccination. The receptors stem from an adult in good health.

The V and J genes are TRBV27 and TRBJ1-2, with D possibly matching TRBD1 (5 bases). V was shortened by 3 bases and J by 6 bases, with 17 bases between the two germline ends. Germline lookup yields CDR1 MNHEY and CDR2 SMNVEV (reference sequence). The CDR3 sequence is 15 residues long. The CDR3 nucleotides read TGTGCCAGCAGTTTTCGGGGCGCAGGTACCGATGGCTACACCTTC. Translation: CASSFRGAGTDGYTF.

The chain is built from TRBV10-2 and TRBJ2-3; 12 bases match TRBD2. V shed 6 bases and J 1 base; nucleotides not matched to a gene: 5. Per germline, CDR1 WSHSY and CDR2 SAAADI. CDR3 length: 16 amino acids. Written as DNA, the CDR3 is TGCGCCAGCAGCCTATCTAGCGGGGGGGGCACAGATACGCAGTATTTT. Its protein product is CASSLSSGGGTDTQYF.

J is TRBJ1-1 and V is TRBV2, with 9 nucleotides matching TRBD1. The CDR3 loop spans 16 amino acids. Germline V gene lookup returns CDR1 SNHLY and CDR2 FYNNEI. The trim removed 5 bases at V and 2 bases at J, leaving 9 bases unmatched. This chain's CDR3 is CASSSGDRDVNTEAFF. CDR3 in DNA: TGTGCCAGCAGTTCCGGGGACAGGGATGTCAACACTGAAGCTTTCTTT. Based on the CDR3 plus reference TRBV2 and TRBJ1-1, the full variable domain is EPEVTQTPSHQVTQMGQEVILRCVPISNHLYFYWYRQILGQKVEFLVSFYNNEISEKSEIFDDQFSVERPDGSNFTLKIRSTKLEDSAMYFCASSSGDRDVNTEAFFGQGTRLTVV.

This chain links TRBV19 with TRBJ1-1; 8 nucleotides match TRBD1. The germline V gene encodes CDR1 LNHDA and CDR2 SQIVND (reference sequence). With 8 bases clipped from V and 4 bases from J, the junction kept 18 bases outside the gene matches. The CDR3 consists of 17 residues. CDR3 loop: CASGPAGRGRISTEAFF. The CDR3, as DNA: TGTGCCAGTGGTCCAGCGGGCAGGGGGCGCATCAGCACTGAAGCTTTCTTT.

The chain employs TRBV12-3 or TRBV12-4 and TRBJ1-1; no reliable D call. This CDR3 region has 11 residues. Trimming stripped 5 bases from V and 4 bases from J, with 5 bases between. In DNA form, the CDR3 reads TGTGCCAGCAGTGCAATCACTGAAGCTTTCTTT. Residues: CASSAITEAFF.

The V call is TRBV19, the J call TRBJ1-2; no firm D call. Trimming took 6 bases from V and 1 from J, leaving 9 bases between them. CDR3 length: 13 amino acids. Germline-derived CDR1 and CDR2 are LNHDA and SQIVND (reference sequence). CDR3 region: CASSIQLNYGYTF. As DNA, the CDR3 is TGTGCCAGTAGCATACAACTTAACTATGGCTACACCTTC.

The sample holds one count of this clone. The chain couples TRBV3-1 (or the pseudogene TRBV3-2) to TRBJ1-2; weak D call: TRBD1 (5 bases). This CDR3 is 13 amino acids long. The V and J ends lost 4 bases and 7 bases respectively, with 13 bases between them. Germline V gene data show CDR1 as LGHDT and CDR2 as YNNKEL (reference sequence). The CDR3 spells CASSLGGGAGYTF. The CDR3 DNA sequence: TGTGCCAGCAGCCTGGGGGGGGGTGCTGGCTACACCTTC.

The V call is TRBV7-9, the J call TRBJ2-7, with TRBD1 matching 8 bases. The V gene's germline CDR1 is SEHNR and CDR2 FQNEAQ (reference sequence). Trimming cost V 4 bases and J 2 bases; bases outside gene matches: 7. The length of the CDR3 is 15 residues. The CDR3 protein is CASSSGQGTAYEQYF. The CDR3, as DNA: TGTGCCAGCAGCTCCGGACAGGGAACGGCCTACGAGCAGTACTTC.

This clone appeared a single time. The CDR3 DNA follows: TGCGCCAGCAGCCACCCCCTTCGAAGTGGCTACGAGCAGTACTTC. It codes for CASSHPLRSGYEQYF. This chain uses TRBV4-1 with TRBJ2-7; D unclear. V was cut by 3 bases and J by 3 bases, with 15 bases left in between. The CDR3 length is 15 residues. Germline V gene data show CDR1 as MGHRA and CDR2 as YSYEKL.

This chain uses TRBV9 with TRBJ2-7; D unresolved. The CDR3 has 14 residues. Germline loops: CDR1 SGDLS, CDR2 YYNGEE. V was pared by 0 bases and J by 8 bases, with 15 bases between. CDR3 sequence (DNA): TGTGCCAGCAGCGTAGTGGTGCAGCCTCGGCAGCAGTACTTC. This encodes CASSVVVQPRQQYF.

The rearrangement joins TRBV6-5 to TRBJ1-1; the D is unclear. The length of the CDR3 is 14 residues. V dropped 2 bases and J dropped 0 bases, with 7 bases sitting between them. From germline, CDR1 is MNHEY and CDR2 SVGAGI. CDR3 protein: CASSYGDMNTEAFF. For the CDR3, the DNA is TGTGCCAGCAGTTACGGAGACATGAACACTGAAGCTTTCTTT.

The chain links TRBV5-6 to TRBJ2-7; 8 nucleotides match TRBD1. The CDR3 loop spans 14 amino acids. In germline, CDR1 is SGHDT, CDR2 YYEEEE. Trimming took 3 bases from V and 5 from J; bases not matched to a gene: 7. The CDR3 loop reads CASSWGDRFHEQYF. In DNA form, the CDR3 reads TGTGCCAGCAGCTGGGGGGACAGGTTCCACGAGCAGTACTTC.

This chain joins TRBV27 and TRBJ2-7; D gene uncertain. The CDR3 extends over 14 amino acids. Trimming pared 3 bases from V and 6 bases from J, leaving 15 bases between. The germline CDR1 and CDR2 sequences are MNHEY and SMNVEV (reference sequence). This CDR3 reads CASSFVGAGPEQYF. CDR3 sequence (DNA): TGTGCCAGCAGTTTTGTCGGCGCCGGCCCCGAGCAGTACTTC.

V and J are TRBV5-1 and TRBJ1-4; 7 positions match TRBD1. V was pared by 4 bases and J by 7 bases, with 7 bases of the junction left unmatched. The length of the CDR3 is 14 residues. Germline V gene lookup returns CDR1 SGHRS and CDR2 YFSETQ. The DNA of the CDR3 is TGCGCCAGCAGCCTTAGGACAGGAGTTGAAAAACTGTTTTTT. Encoded protein: CASSLRTGVEKLFF.

The genes are TRBV14 and TRBJ1-4; the D is unclear. Trimming took 1 base from V and 5 from J, leaving 11 bases between them. The germline CDR1 and CDR2 sequences are SGHDN and FVKESK. This CDR3 comprises 15 residues. The CDR3 nucleotides read TGTGCCAGCAGCCAAGTGCGAGGCCAGAATGAAAAACTGTTTTTT. Translated: CASSQVRGQNEKLFF.

The chain links TRBV14 to TRBJ2-7, with TRBD1 matching 7 bases. CDR3 size: 15 residues. Per the germline V gene, CDR1 is SGHDN and CDR2 is FVKESK. The ends lost 4 bases at V and 1 base at J; junction bases unmatched: 7. The chain's CDR3 is CASSLVPGQSYEQYF. DNA for the CDR3: TGTGCCAGCAGCCTTGTACCGGGACAGTCCTACGAGCAGTACTTC.

The V call is TRBV6-5, the J call TRBJ1-5; D not resolved. Looked up from germline, CDR1 is MNHEY and CDR2 is SVGAGI. V lost 4 bases and J 7 bases, leaving 20 bases between the germline ends. This CDR3 spans 16 amino acids. This chain's CDR3 is CASSSTSPPRNQPQHF. The CDR3 nucleotides read TGTGCCAGCAGTTCGACTTCGCCACCAAGGAACCAGCCCCAGCATTTT.

This clone was seen more than once but under ten times. The chain is built from TRBV7-8 and TRBJ2-7, with TRBD2 matching over 9 bases. The V gene end was trimmed by 4 bases and the J gene end by 4 bases; junction bases not matched to a gene: 8. Germline CDR1 reads SGHVS; CDR2 reads FQNEAQ. This CDR3 contains 15 residues. This CDR3 is CASSSISRGGYEQYF. The CDR3 bases are TGTGCCAGCAGCTCCATCTCGCGGGGGGGGTACGAGCAGTACTTC.

The V call is TRBV27, the J call TRBJ2-5; D not resolved. The germline CDR1 and CDR2 sequences are MNHEY and SMNVEV (reference sequence). V dropped 2 bases and J dropped 9 bases, with 16 bases sitting between them. The CDR3 has 14 residues. CDR3 DNA: TGTGCCAGCAGTTTAGGCGCCGGTCCTTCGGCCCAGTACTTC. The encoded protein is CASSLGAGPSAQYF.

This sequence joins TRBV6-2 or TRBV6-3 and TRBJ1-2; 7 positions match TRBD1. The trim removed 6 bases at V and 1 base at J, leaving 5 bases unmatched. Germline-derived CDR1 and CDR2 are MNHEY and SVGEGT. The CDR3 runs 14 residues. The CDR3 loop reads CASSQDRVNYGYTF. Here the CDR3 DNA reads TGTGCCAGCAGCCAAGACAGGGTTAACTATGGCTACACCTTC.

This clone was observed a handful of times. V usage is TRBV19 and J usage is TRBJ1-1; no reliable D call. Looked up from germline, CDR1 is LNHDA and CDR2 is SQIVND (reference sequence). Trimming took 3 bases from V and 5 from J, leaving 10 bases between them. CDR3 size: 13 residues. CDR3 region: CASSIAVGTEAFF. CDR3 bases: TGTGCCAGTAGTATCGCGGTTGGGACTGAAGCTTTCTTT.

The chain combines TRBV28 with TRBJ1-2; 7 bases are shared with TRBD1. The CDR3 extends over 16 amino acids. Per germline, CDR1 MDHEN and CDR2 SYDVKM. V dropped 4 bases and J dropped 8; count of bases not matched to a gene: 16. The CDR3 region has the DNA TGTGCCAGCAGTTCCAGCGCAGATAGGGGGCTTGGAGGCTACACCTTC. Amino acid sequence: CASSSSADRGLGGYTF.

This chain joins TRBV18 and TRBJ1-1, with a possible D match to TRBD1 (6 bases). The germline gives CDR1 KGHSH, CDR2 LQKENI. The V gene lost 5 bases and the J gene lost 1 base, with 8 bases spanning the gap. The CDR3 sequence is 13 residues long. CDR3 sequence (DNA): TGTGCCAGCTCAGCGGGACAGAACACTGAAGCTTTCTTT. Translating gives CASSAGQNTEAFF.

The V gene is TRBV4-3, the J gene TRBJ2-1, with D hard to call. The CDR3 has 13 amino acids. Deletions cut 4 bases from V and 7 bases from J, with 11 bases between. Germline V CDR1 and CDR2: LGHNA, YSLEER. The CDR3 loop reads CASSPMGINEQFF. CDR3 DNA sequence: TGCGCCAGCAGCCCCATGGGTATAAATGAGCAGTTCTTC.

V usage is TRBV15 and J usage is TRBJ1-1; D unclear. Trimming stripped 5 bases from V and 6 bases from J, with 16 bases between. Germline V lookup: CDR1 LNHNV, CDR2 YYDKDF (reference sequence). The CDR3 runs 14 residues. In DNA form, the CDR3 reads TGTGCCACCAGCGGCCTTGGCACGGCCCCTGAAGCTTTCTTT. It codes for CATSGLGTAPEAFF.

This chain links TRBV27 with TRBJ1-1; TRBD1 agrees at 9 bases. Germline CDR1 MNHEY, CDR2 SMNVEV (reference sequence). The CDR3 covers 16 residues. V lost 0 bases and J lost 4; bases outside the gene matches: 6. Written as DNA, the CDR3 is TGTGCCAGCAGTTTATCCCCGGGACAGGGCTCCACTGAAGCTTTCTTT. This codes for CASSLSPGQGSTEAFF.

The chain has TRBV10-2 and TRBJ1-1; TRBD1 aligns across 7 bases. The CDR3 has 13 residues. Germline-derived CDR1 and CDR2 are WSHSY and SAAADI. Unmatched junction bases numbered 3, after V lost 7 bases and J lost 1 base. In nucleotides, the CDR3 is TGCGCCAGCAATCGGGACAGGAACACTGAAGCTTTCTTT. Its protein is CASNRDRNTEAFF.

The rearrangement joins TRBV18 to TRBJ2-6; D is ambiguous. Germline CDR1 and CDR2: KGHSH and LQKENI. Trimming cost V 2 bases and J 0 bases, with 11 bases left between them. The CDR3 sequence is 17 residues long. The CDR3 region has the DNA TGTGCCAGCTCACCAAGGGAACTGTACTCTGGGGCCAACGTCCTGACTTTC. Translation: CASSPRELYSGANVLTF.

The chain joins TRBV27 to TRBJ2-2; D is uncertain. V lost 1 base, J lost 1 base, and 4 bases lay in between. The CDR3 sequence is 14 residues long. Per germline, CDR1 MNHEY and CDR2 SMNVEV (reference sequence). The CDR3 sequence: CASSLFRNTGELFF. CDR3 DNA sequence: TGTGCCAGCAGTTTATTCCGGAACACCGGGGAGCTGTTTTTT.